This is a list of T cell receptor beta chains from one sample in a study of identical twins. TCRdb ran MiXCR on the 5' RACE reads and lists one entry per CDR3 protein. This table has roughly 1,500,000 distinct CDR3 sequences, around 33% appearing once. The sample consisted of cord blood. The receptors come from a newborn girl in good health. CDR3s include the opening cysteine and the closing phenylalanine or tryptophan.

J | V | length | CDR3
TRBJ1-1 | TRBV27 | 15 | CASSLSSGRDTEAFF
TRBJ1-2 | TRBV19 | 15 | CASSRGTPWNYGYTF
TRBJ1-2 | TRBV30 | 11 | CAWSRGDGYTF
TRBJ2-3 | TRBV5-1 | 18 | CASSSGISGSKGTDTQYF
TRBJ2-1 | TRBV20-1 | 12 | CSASRVGNEQFF
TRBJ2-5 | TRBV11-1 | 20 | CASSFLRSRGRDGRPETQYF
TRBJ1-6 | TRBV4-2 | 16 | CASSQAWDGYNSPLHF
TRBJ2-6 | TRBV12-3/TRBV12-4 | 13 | CASTHSGANVLTF
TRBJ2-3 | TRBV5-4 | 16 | CASSSGGQGAPDTQYF
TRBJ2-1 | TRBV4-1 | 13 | CASSRSGLNEQFF
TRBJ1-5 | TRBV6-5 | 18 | CASSYSLRWSGGNQPQHF
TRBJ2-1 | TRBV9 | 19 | CASSVARGGDASSYNEQFF
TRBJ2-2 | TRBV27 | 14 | CASSRVGEAGELFF
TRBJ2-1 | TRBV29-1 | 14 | CSVAGTAEDNEQFF
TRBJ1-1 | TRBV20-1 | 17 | CSAIDQSPGTMNTEAFF
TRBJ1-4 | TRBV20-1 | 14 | CSARDPGGNEKLFF
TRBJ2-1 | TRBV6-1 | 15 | CASSRQRSGANEQFF
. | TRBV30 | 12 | CAWGDGPYEQYF
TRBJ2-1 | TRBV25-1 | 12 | CASSEGRAEQFF
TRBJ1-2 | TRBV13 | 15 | CASSSSSGAGYGYTF
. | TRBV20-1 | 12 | CSLTSGGNEQYF
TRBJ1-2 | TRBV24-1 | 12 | CATAGTGEGYTF
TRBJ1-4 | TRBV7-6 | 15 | CASSKTTGPNEKLFF
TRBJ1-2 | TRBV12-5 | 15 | CASGLVRGVVYGYTF
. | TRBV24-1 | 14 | CATSDHGQGETQYF
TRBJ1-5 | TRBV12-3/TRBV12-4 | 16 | CAGSSRTGTSNQPQHF
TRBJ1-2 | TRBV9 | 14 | CASSYETGQHGYTF